This entry concerns a single T cell receptor beta chain. There is no known antigen for this receptor. Base qualities are not at hand, and no much larger clone is one base apart. The time point label of this sample denotes: human tissue collected at research (rapid) autopsy. Over an approximately three-year period, roughly seven adult allo-HCT recipients who had steroid-refractory GVHD were prospectively enrolled in a research-autopsy study. Gastrointestinal GVHD was present in all GVHD patients, each of whom received several lines of GVHD-directed therapy, and 4 or 5 of these patients also had skin involvement. Autopsy tissues, which were obtained after a median post-mortem interval of approximately 9.9 hours, included GI sites from esophagus to rectum, liver, skin and lymphoid organs including spleen. Each autopsy specimen was bisected, with one portion flash-frozen in liquid nitrogen and the remainder formalin-fixed, and the outer muscle layers of GI specimens were removed. To extract genomic DNA from frozen tissues, either the Mag-Bind Blood & Tissue DNA HDQ 96 Kit on a Chemagic 360 or the DNeasy Blood & Tissue Kit was used. Because of concern about red blood cell contamination, the extracted DNA went through further purification with the Genomic DNA Clean & Concentrator-25 kit.

These data come from a study of tissue T cells after allogeneic stem cell transplantation (dated by TCRdb to about 2022). A note on the overall study: All GVHD patients received grafts from donors, several unmodified and three CD34-selected to deplete T cells. When multiple samples of a tissue were available, H&E sections were reviewed by a pathologist, and samples with histologically apparent lymphocytes were prioritized for sequencing. The study profiled TCR beta repertoires across many tissues from research autopsies of patients with and without GVHD, plus mouse models of GVHD. On the human side, the study was prospective and observational, with no blinding or randomization.

On the study overall, not on this receptor specifically: Within patients, how anatomically similar tissues were was a major factor shaping TCR repertoire composition, regardless of disease or transplant status. The patient cohort was small and clinically heterogeneous, and sampling depth was acknowledged as a limitation. In both patients and mice, T cells from blood and spleen picked up only a limited part of the TCR repertoire that was detected in tissues. Only a few T cell clones appeared in more than one patient, yet motif-based clustering showed tissue-specific repertoire signatures that were shared between patients. The study did not determine which tissue TCRs were alloreactive or antigen-specific, and some clones might have been persisting host cells.

The protocol used for the library was the immunoSEQ multiplex PCR assay. Adaptive Biotechnologies performed the TCRbeta CDR3 sequencing at survey depth and reported CDR3 sequences, V/J genes, productive frequency and template counts. TCR beta CDR3 regions were amplified from genomic DNA instead of RNA. From the authors' description of their analysis: Pairwise repertoire overlap between tissues was quantified with Jensen-Shannon divergence, where 1 means complete divergence and 0 identical. Tissues were clustered by single-linkage agglomerative hierarchical clustering of pairwise JSD values, and the clustering results were displayed as dendrograms. All patient samples were analyzed with GLIPH2 using simulation_depth 1000, kmer_min_depth 3 and cdr3_length_cutoff 8, and only groups containing more than two unique CDR3s were kept. In a standardized tissue-overlap score, Jaccard GLIPH-group overlap across patients was extrapolated to a standard repertoire size of 1000 clones. Linear mixed-effect models, with tissue as a fixed effect and individual as a random effect, were used to test how diversity related to clinical or experimental variables. TCRdb took over this immuneACCESS table, retaining in-frame rearrangements with V and J assigned. Such tables are incomplete; in checked studies, under half of the missing clones stem from an unresolved V gene, and the remainder is unexplained. The DNA gave D and trimming, while V, J and clone size come from that table. The sample yields under 750 clones; about 80% were counted once. The ten largest clones represent approximately 20% of the sample.

This TCR came from a female patient aged 18 to 50 with steroid-refractory graft-versus-host disease after an allogeneic stem cell transplant. Because of the transplant, the T cells may be the graft donor's rather than the patient's own. This specimen was mid-colon tissue, taken at autopsy.

The sequenced DNA is TGTGCCAGTAGTATGGATCGGGAACGCAAACCTCAAGAGACCCAGTACTTC. Its translation reads: CASSMDRERKPQETQYF. This sequence uses TRBV19 and TRBJ2-5; TRBD2 is perhaps the D gene, given 5 matching bases. V loses 3 bases of germline sequence and J loses 2 bases, and the interval between the two ends is 19 bases. Inclusive of the bounding cysteine and phenylalanine, the CDR3 is 17 residues long. Here the CDR3 DNA is all that survives: 51 bases in frame from base 1. CDR1 and CDR2 (LNHDA, SQIVND) derive from the germline V gene (reference sequence). With all but the CDR3 taken from the reference TRBV19 and TRBJ2-5 genes, the full variable domain is: DGGITQSPKYLFRKEGQNVTLSCEQNLNHDAMYWYRQDPGQGLRLIYYSQIVNDFQKGDIAEGYSVSREKKESFPLTVTSAQKNPTAFYLCASSMDRERKPQETQYFGPGTRLLVL.